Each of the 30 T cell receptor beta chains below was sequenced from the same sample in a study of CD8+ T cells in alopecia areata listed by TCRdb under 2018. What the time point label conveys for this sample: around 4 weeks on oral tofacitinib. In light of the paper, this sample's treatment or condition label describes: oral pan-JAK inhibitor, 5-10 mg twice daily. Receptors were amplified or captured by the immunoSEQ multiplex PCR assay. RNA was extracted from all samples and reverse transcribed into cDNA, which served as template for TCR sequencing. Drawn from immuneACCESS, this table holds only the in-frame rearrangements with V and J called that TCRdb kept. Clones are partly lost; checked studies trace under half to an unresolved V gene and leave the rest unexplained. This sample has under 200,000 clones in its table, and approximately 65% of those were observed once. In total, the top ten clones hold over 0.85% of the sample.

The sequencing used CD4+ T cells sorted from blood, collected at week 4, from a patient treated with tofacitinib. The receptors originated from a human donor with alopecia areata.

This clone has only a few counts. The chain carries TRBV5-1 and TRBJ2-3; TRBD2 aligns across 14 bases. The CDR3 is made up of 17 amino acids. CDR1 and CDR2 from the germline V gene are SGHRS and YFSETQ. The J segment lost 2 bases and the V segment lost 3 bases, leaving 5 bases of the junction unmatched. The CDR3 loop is CASSSGLAGGFTDTQYF. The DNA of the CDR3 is TGCGCCAGCAGCTCTGGACTAGCGGGGGGCTTCACAGATACGCAGTATTTT.

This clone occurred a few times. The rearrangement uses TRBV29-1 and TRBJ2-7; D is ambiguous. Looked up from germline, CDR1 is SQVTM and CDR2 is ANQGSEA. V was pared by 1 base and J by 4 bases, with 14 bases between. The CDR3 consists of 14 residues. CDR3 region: CSVEALAFPYEQYF. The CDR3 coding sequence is TGCAGCGTTGAAGCCCTGGCCTTTCCTTACGAGCAGTACTTC.

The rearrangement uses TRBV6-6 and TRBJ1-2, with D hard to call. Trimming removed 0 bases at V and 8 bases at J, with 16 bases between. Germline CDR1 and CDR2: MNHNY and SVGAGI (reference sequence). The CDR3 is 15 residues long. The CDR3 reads CASSYSMERGGGYTF. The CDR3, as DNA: TGTGCCAGCAGTTACTCGATGGAAAGAGGAGGAGGCTACACCTTC.

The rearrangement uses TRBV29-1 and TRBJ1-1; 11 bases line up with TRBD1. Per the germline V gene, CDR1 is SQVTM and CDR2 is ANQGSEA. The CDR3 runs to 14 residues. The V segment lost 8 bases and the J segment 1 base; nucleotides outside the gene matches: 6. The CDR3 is CSLEDRGQNTEAFF. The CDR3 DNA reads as TGCAGCCTGGAGGACAGGGGGCAGAACACTGAAGCTTTCTTT.

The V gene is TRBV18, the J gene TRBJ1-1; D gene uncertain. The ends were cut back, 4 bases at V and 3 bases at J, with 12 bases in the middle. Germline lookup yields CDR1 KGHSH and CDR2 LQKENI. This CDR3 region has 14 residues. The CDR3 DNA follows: TGTGCCAGCTCACGCCAGCGGGAGGACACTGAAGCTTTCTTT. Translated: CASSRQREDTEAFF. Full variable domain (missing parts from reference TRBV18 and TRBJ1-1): NAGVMQNPRHLVRRRGQEARLRCSPMKGHSHVYWYRQLPEEGLKFMVYLQKENIIDESGMPKERFSAEFPKEGPSILRIQQVVRGDSAAYFCASSRQREDTEAFFGQGTRLTVV.

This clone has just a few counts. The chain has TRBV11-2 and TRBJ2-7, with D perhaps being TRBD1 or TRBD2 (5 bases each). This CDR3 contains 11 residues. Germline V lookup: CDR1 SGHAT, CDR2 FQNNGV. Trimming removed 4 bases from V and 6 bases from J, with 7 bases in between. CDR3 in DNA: TGTGCCAGCAGCTCAGGGAGCGAGCAGTACTTC. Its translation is CASSSGSEQYF.

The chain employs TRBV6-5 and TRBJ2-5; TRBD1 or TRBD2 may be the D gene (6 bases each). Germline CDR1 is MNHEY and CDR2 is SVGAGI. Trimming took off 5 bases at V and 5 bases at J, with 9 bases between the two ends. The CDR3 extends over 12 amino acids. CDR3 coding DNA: TGTGCCAGCAGTACAGGGAGGGAGACCCAGTACTTC. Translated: CASSTGRETQYF.

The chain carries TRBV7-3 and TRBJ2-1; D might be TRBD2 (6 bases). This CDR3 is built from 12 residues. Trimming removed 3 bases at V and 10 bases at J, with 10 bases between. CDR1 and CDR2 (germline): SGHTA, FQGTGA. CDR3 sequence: CASSLEGQEQFF. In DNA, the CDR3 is TGTGCCAGCAGCTTGGAGGGCCAAGAGCAGTTCTTC.

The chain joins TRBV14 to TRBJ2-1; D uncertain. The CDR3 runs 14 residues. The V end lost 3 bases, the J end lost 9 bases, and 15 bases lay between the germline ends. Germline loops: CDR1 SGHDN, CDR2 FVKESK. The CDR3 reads CASSQAANVGEQFF. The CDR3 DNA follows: TGTGCCAGCAGCCAGGCTGCCAACGTCGGTGAGCAGTTCTTC.

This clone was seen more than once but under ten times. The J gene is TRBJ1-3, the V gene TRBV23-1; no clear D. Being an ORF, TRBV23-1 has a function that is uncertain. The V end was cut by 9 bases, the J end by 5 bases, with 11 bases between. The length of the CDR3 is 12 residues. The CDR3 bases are TGCGCCAGATCCTCCCCGAGAAACACCATATATTTT. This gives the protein CARSSPRNTIYF.

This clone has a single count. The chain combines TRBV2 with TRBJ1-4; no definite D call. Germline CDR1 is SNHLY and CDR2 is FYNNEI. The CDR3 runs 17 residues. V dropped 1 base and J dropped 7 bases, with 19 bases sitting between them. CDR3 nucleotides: TGTGCCAGCAGTGAAGAAGAGGGCTCGTCACTAGGTGAAAAACTGTTTTTT. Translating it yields CASSEEEGSSLGEKLFF.

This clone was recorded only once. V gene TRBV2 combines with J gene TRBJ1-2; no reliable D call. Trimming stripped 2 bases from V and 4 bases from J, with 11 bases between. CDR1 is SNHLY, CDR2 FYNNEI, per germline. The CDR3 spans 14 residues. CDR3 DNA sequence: TGTGCCAGCAGTGAAAGGAGTGGCAGCTATGGCTACACCTTC. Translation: CASSERSGSYGYTF.

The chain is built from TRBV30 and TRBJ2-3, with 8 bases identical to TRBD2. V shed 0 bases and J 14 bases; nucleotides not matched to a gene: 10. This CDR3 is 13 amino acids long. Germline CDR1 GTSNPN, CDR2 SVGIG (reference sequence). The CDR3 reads CAWSVLRGGLPYF. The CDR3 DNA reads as TGTGCCTGGAGTGTACTACGGGGGGGATTGCCGTATTTT.

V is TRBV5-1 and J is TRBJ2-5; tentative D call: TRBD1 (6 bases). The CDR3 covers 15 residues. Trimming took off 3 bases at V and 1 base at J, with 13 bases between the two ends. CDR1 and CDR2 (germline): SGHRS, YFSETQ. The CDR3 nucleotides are TGCGCCAGCAGCTCGGGGACACCTCCCCAAGAGACCCAGTACTTC. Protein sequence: CASSSGTPPQETQYF.

Written as DNA, the CDR3 is TGTGCCTGGAGTGTGGCCCCACAGGGATACTATGGCTACACCTTC. Translation gives CAWSVAPQGYYGYTF. The chain recombines TRBV30 with TRBJ1-2; TRBD1 is a possible D gene (6 bases). The V end was cut by 0 bases, the J end by 3 bases, with 14 bases between. The CDR3 runs to 15 residues. The germline V gene encodes CDR1 GTSNPN and CDR2 SVGIG (reference sequence).

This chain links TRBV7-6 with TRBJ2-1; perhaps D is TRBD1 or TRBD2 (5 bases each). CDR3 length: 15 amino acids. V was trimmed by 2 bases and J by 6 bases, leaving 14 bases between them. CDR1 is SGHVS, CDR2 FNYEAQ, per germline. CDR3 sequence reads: CASSLFREKGNEQFF. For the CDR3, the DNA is TGTGCCAGCAGCTTATTCAGGGAGAAAGGCAATGAGCAGTTCTTC. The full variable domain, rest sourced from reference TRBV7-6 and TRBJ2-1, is GAGVSQSPRYKVTKRGQDVALRCDPISGHVSLYWYRQALGQGPEFLTYFNYEAQQDKSGLPNDRFSAERPEGSISTLTIQRTEQRDSAMYRCASSLFREKGNEQFFGPGTRLTVL.

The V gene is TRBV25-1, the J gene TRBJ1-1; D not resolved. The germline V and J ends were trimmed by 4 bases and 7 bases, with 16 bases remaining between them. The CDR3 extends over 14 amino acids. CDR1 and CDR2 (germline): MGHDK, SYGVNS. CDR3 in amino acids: CASSVMPPGSEAFF. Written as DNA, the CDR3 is TGTGCCAGCAGTGTCATGCCTCCAGGAAGTGAAGCTTTCTTT.

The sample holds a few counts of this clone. CDR3 protein: CSVAWDPREEQYF. The CDR3 DNA reads as TGCAGCGTAGCGTGGGACCCCAGGGAGGAGCAGTACTTC. The rearrangement uses TRBV29-1 and TRBJ2-7; TRBD1 or TRBD2 may be the D gene (5 bases each). This CDR3 comprises 13 residues. CDR1 is SQVTM and CDR2 is ANQGSEA in the germline V gene. V lost 6 bases, J lost 7 bases, and 19 bases lay in between.

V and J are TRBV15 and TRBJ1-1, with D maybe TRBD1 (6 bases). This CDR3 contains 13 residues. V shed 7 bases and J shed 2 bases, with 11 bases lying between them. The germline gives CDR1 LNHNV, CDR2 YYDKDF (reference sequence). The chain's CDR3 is CATKGQPNTEAFF. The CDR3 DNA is TGTGCCACCAAAGGACAGCCTAACACTGAAGCTTTCTTT.

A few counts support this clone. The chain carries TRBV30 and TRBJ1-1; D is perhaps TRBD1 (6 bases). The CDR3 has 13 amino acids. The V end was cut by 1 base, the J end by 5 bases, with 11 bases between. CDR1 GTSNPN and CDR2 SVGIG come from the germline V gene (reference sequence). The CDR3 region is CAWSGGGWTEAFF. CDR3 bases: TGTGCCTGGAGTGGTGGGGGCTGGACTGAAGCTTTCTTT.

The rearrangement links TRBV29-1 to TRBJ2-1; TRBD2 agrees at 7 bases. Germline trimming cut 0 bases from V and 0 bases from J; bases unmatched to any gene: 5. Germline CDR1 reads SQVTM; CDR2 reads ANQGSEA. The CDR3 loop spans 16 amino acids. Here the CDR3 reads CSVEEGRGGSYNEQFF. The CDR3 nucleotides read TGCAGCGTTGAAGAAGGGCGCGGGGGCTCCTACAATGAGCAGTTCTTC.

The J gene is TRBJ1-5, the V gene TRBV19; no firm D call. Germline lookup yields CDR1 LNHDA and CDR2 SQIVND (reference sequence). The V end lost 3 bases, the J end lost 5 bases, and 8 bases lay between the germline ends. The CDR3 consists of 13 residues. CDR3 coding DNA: TGTGCCAGTAGTATTGGGGTGGATCAGCCCCAGCATTTT. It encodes CASSIGVDQPQHF.

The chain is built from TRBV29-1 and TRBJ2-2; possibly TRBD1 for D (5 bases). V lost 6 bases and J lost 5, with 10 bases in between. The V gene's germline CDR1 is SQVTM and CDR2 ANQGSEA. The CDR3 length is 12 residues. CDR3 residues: CSVGPGTGELFF. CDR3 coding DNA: TGCAGCGTGGGGCCAGGGACCGGGGAGCTGTTTTTT.

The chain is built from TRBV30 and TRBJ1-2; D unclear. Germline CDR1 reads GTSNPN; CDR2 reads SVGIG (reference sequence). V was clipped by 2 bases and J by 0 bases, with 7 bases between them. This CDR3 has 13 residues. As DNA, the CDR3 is TGTGCCTGGAGTCGAGGGTCTAACTATGGCTACACCTTC. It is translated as CAWSRGSNYGYTF.

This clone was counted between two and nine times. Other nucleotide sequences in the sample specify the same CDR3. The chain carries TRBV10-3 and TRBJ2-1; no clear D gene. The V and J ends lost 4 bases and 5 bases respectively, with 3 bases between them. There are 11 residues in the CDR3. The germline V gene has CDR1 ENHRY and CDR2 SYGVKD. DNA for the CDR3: TGTGCCATCAGTGGGCACAATGAGCAGTTCTTC. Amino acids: CAISGHNEQFF.

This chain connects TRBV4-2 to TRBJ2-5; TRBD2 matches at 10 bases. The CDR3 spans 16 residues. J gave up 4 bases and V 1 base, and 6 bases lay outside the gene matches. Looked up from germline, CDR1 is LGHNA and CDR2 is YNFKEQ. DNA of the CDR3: TGTGCCAGCAGCCAAGTAGGAGGGACTAGCGCAGAGACCCAGTACTTC. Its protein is CASSQVGGTSAETQYF.

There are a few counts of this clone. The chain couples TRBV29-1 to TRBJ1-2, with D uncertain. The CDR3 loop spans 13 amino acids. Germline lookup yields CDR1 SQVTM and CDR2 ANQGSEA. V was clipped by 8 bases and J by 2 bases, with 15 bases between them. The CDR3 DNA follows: TGCAGCTCCCGCGGGCGTGGGAACTATGGCTACACCTTC. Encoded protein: CSSRGRGNYGYTF.

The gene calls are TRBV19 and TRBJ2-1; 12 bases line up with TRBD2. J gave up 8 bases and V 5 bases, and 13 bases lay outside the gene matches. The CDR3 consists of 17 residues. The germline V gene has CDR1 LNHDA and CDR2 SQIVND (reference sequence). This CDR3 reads CASSPTGLAGGQYEQFF. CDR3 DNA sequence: TGTGCCAGTAGTCCGACCGGGCTAGCGGGGGGGCAGTATGAGCAGTTCTTC.

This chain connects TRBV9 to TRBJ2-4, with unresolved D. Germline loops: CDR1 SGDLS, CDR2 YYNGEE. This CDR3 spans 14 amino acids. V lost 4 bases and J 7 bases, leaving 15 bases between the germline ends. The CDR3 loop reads CASSPGGNRNIQYF. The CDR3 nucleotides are TGTGCCAGCAGCCCGGGTGGAAATCGGAACATTCAGTACTTC.

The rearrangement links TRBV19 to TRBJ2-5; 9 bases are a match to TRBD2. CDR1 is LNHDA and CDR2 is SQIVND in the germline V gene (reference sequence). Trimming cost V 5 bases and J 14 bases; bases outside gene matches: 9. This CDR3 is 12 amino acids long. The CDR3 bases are TGTGCCAGTAGTCCGTTAGCGGGGGATTACTACTTC. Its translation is CASSPLAGDYYF.